This T cell receptor (beta chain) was recovered during a study of T-cell memory formation after mild COVID-19. This clonotype has just a few counts. The target antigen is unknown. The V segment lost 6 bases and the J segment 6 bases; nucleotides outside the gene matches: 4. The germline V gene has CDR1 MNHNS and CDR2 SASEGT. The CDR3 extends over 14 amino acids. Findings of the study overall: Day 15 to 85 contracting clones showed balanced CD4/CD8; later expanders leaned CD4+. Certain responding clones were present in pre-infection memory, suggesting participation of cross-reactive memory. A second wave of clones peaked on day 37, and their SARS-CoV-2 specificity went unconfirmed.

From the 5' RACE reads, TCRdb called clonotypes with MiXCR, one entry per CDR3 protein. This table holds around 200,000 distinct CDR3 sequences, about 10% found once. This rearrangement joins TRBV6-1 to TRBJ2-2, with TRBD1 matching 10 bases. The clonotype originates from a man in his late teens or twenties who had mild COVID-19 (a few samples of this study predate the infection). Cell type and time point are not known. The sample comprised PBMCs or a T cell subset sorted from them (not recorded which). This chain's CDR3 is CASSGTGAAGELFF. The CDR3, as DNA: TGTGCCAGCAGCGGGACAGGGGCGGCCGGGGAGCTGTTTTTT.